This is a list of T cell receptor beta chains from one sample in a study of T cells in Graves' hyperthyroidism and ophthalmopathy. TCRdb re-called the multiplex PCR reads through MiXCR, storing one row per CDR3 protein. The sample lists over 250,000 distinct CDR3 sequences; less than 30% were seen once. Sequences were obtained from blood. The receptor set was obtained from a man aged 40-49 years with Graves' hyperthyroidism that later progressed to Graves' ophthalmopathy. CDR3s include the opening cysteine and the closing phenylalanine or tryptophan. D genes are given only for firm matches. The size entry is marked missing in some rows and otherwise reads once, few, many or a size class.

j_call | v_call | clone_size | d_call | cdr3_aa | cdr3_nt
TRBJ2-5 | TRBV20-1 | once | . | CSVDTGLQETQYF | TGCAGTGTTGACACCGGGCTACAAGAGACCCAGTACTTC
TRBJ1-2 | TRBV6-1 | . | TRBD1 | CASTQGVRYGYTF | TGTGCCAGCACCCAGGGGGTCCGCTATGGCTACACCTTC
TRBJ2-2 | TRBV12-3/TRBV12-4 | many | TRBD2 | CASSLARGVAGSGELFF | TGTGCCAGCAGTTTAGCCCGCGGGGTAGCGGGTAGCGGGGAGCTGTTTTTT
TRBJ1-5 | TRBV19 | . | TRBD1 | CASSRDRGSGSNQPQHF | TGTGCCAGTAGCCGGGACAGGGGGTCGGGCAGCAATCAGCCCCAGCATTTT
TRBJ2-7 | TRBV27 | many | . | CASRGVGRSTYEQYF | TGTGCTAGCAGGGGCGTGGGACGTTCAACCTACGAGCAGTACTTC
TRBJ1-1 | TRBV3-1 | many | . | CASSPLHEGAQDTEAFF | TGTGCCAGCAGCCCCCTACATGAAGGGGCGCAGGACACTGAAGCTTTCTTT
TRBJ1-1 | TRBV29-1 | . | . | CSVETAPNTEAFF | TGCAGCGTTGAAACGGCACCGAACACTGAAGCTTTCTTT
TRBJ2-2 | TRBV7-2 | many | . | CASSSGQITNTGELFF | TGTGCCAGCAGCTCCGGACAGATTACGAACACCGGGGAGCTGTTTTTT
TRBJ2-2 | TRBV6-2/TRBV6-3 | once | TRBD2 | CASSYGTTYTGEPFF | TGTGCCAGCAGTTACGGGACTACCTACACCGGGGAGCCGTTTTTT
TRBJ1-2 | TRBV6-5 | few | TRBD1 | CASSYYRGPYGYTF | TGTGCCAGCAGTTATTACAGGGGTCCCTATGGCTACACCTTC
TRBJ2-7 | TRBV4-2 | many | . | CASSQEWRLDYEQYF | TGTGCCAGCAGCCAAGAGTGGAGGCTTGACTACGAGCAGTACTTC
TRBJ2-5 | TRBV7-2 | few | . | CASSFLAPQETQYF | TGTGCCAGCAGCTTCCTAGCGCCTCAAGAGACCCAGTACTTC
TRBJ2-7 | TRBV6-2/TRBV6-3 | many | TRBD2 | CASSYAGGMAGGPF | TGTGCCAGCAGTTACGCCGGGGGTATGGCGGGAGGACCCTTC
TRBJ1-6 | TRBV2 | many | TRBD1 | CASSKTGGLSPLHF | TGTGCCAGCAGTAAAACAGGGGGCCTTTCACCCCTCCACTTT